Listed here is a single T cell receptor (beta chain). As handled by the study authors: Nucleated cell number was recorded as an estimate derived from reference gene primer amplification. The assay was immunoSEQ multiplex PCR, and TCRdb's table has in-frame clones only and misses some. Clone size and the V and J calls come from that table; the DNA yielded D and trimming. This table has about 150,000 clones, around 80% appearing once. This sample was included in a study of blood T cell repertoires in COVID-19. Study-level information: The United States, Italy and Spain provided the acute and convalescent COVID-19 samples. Nucleic acid was either cDNA or gDNA, and it came from T cells, B-cell-depleted T cells, or PBMCs.

Sequenced input: peripheral blood. This receptor was taken from a woman in her fifties or sixties with acute or convalescent COVID-19.

CDR3 amino acids: CASSPGLAGDTQYF. The CDR3 coding sequence is TGTGCCAGCAGTCCGGGACTAGCGGGGGATACGCAGTATTTT. The chain recombines TRBV7-2 with TRBJ2-3; the match to TRBD2 covers 13 bases. With V trimmed by 6 bases and J by 6 bases, 3 bases remained unmatched. The CDR3 runs 14 residues. Looked up from germline, CDR1 is SGHTA and CDR2 is FQGNSA.